These 24 T cell receptor beta chains were all obtained from the same sample, sequenced in a study of STAT5B mutations in CD4+ large granular lymphocyte leukemia. Using immunoSEQ multiplex PCR, the repertoire was profiled, and TCRdb retains in-frame clones only, with some absent. The table shows 40,000 to 55,000 clones, with roughly 84% occurring only once. The sequenced material came from CD4+ T cells from blood buffy coats. These receptors came from a human donor in good health.

The chain employs TRBV11-2 and TRBJ2-5; no definite D call. Germline CDR1 SGHAT, CDR2 FQNNGV. V was shortened by 1 base and J by 5 bases, with 5 bases between the two germline ends. The CDR3 covers 12 residues. The CDR3 spells CASSLARETQYF. Written as DNA, the CDR3 is TGTGCCAGCAGCTTAGCTAGGGAGACCCAGTACTTC.

This clone was counted once. The genes are TRBV11-3 and TRBJ2-7; D is ambiguous. Germline CDR1 SGHNT, CDR2 YENEEA. The V and J ends lost 3 bases and 1 base respectively, with 7 bases between them. The CDR3 is 13 residues long. This CDR3 reads CASSLAGSYEQYF. For the CDR3, the DNA is TGTGCCAGCAGCTTGGCCGGGTCCTACGAGCAGTACTTC.

The sample holds one count of this clone. The V call is TRBV7-3, the J call TRBJ2-3; TRBD2 matches at 8 bases. CDR3 length: 16 residues. Trimming removed 5 bases from V and 0 bases from J; junction bases left unmatched: 7. Looked up from germline, CDR1 is SGHTA and CDR2 is FQGTGA. The CDR3 here is CASSAGGTTSTDTQYF. CDR3 nucleotides: TGTGCCAGCAGCGCGGGGGGCACAACTAGCACAGATACGCAGTATTTT.

The V call is TRBV5-4, the J call TRBJ1-1; D might be TRBD1 (6 bases). The length of the CDR3 is 14 residues. V lost 4 bases and J 4 bases, leaving 14 bases between the germline ends. Germline CDR1 SGHNT, CDR2 YYREEE (reference sequence). CDR3 loop: CASSATGYSTEAFF. The CDR3, as DNA: TGTGCCAGCAGCGCCACAGGGTACTCCACTGAAGCTTTCTTT.

The chain combines TRBV2 with TRBJ2-1; 7 bases match TRBD2. Germline V gene lookup returns CDR1 SNHLY and CDR2 FYNNEI. The V gene end was trimmed by 1 base and the J gene end by 13 bases; junction bases not matched to a gene: 1. The CDR3 has 11 amino acids. CDR3 amino acids: CASSEGGRQFF. The CDR3 DNA reads as TGTGCCAGCAGTGAAGGCGGGAGACAGTTCTTC.

J is TRBJ2-2 and V is TRBV6-6, with 7 bases that match TRBD1. Losses at the gene ends were 6 bases for V and 2 bases for J; bases not matched to a gene: 3. Germline-derived CDR1 and CDR2 are MNHNY and SVGAGI (reference sequence). The CDR3 runs 14 residues. The CDR3 reads CASRRQGNTGELFF. The CDR3 region has the DNA TGTGCCAGCAGACGACAGGGTAACACCGGGGAGCTGTTTTTT.

V is TRBV4-1 and J is TRBJ1-2; D remains ambiguous. CDR1 MGHRA and CDR2 YSYEKL come from the germline V gene. This CDR3 comprises 14 residues. V lost 1 base and J 2 bases, leaving 8 bases between the germline ends. CDR3: CASSQVKQNYGYTF. The CDR3 nucleotides read TGCGCCAGCAGCCAAGTGAAACAGAACTATGGCTACACCTTC.

This chain links TRBV5-1 with TRBJ2-7; a possible D gene is TRBD1 (5 bases). V was pared by 4 bases and J by 2 bases, with 13 bases between. The germline gives CDR1 SGHRS, CDR2 YFSETQ. The CDR3 consists of 14 residues. The chain's CDR3 is CASSRRQSAYEQYF. The CDR3 region has the DNA TGCGCCAGCAGCCGTAGACAGTCGGCCTACGAGCAGTACTTC.

This clone was recorded a few times. The CDR3 DNA sequence: TGTGCCAGCAGCTTAGCAGACCCCTTCCGGGAGCTGTTTTTT. Protein: CASSLADPFRELFF. The chain recombines TRBV7-9 with TRBJ2-2; no clear D. Germline values: CDR1 SEHNR, CDR2 FQNEAQ (reference sequence). The CDR3 runs 14 residues. Between the trimmed V and J ends, which lost 0 bases and 9 bases, there was a span of 11 bases.

The rearrangement joins TRBV7-8 to TRBJ1-3, with D hard to call. Germline assignment: CDR1 SGHVS and CDR2 FQNEAQ. The CDR3 sequence is 15 residues long. The V gene lost 1 base and the J gene lost 1 base, with 8 bases spanning the gap. CDR3 bases: TGTGCCAGCAGCTTAGACGGGCAATCTGGAAACACCATATATTTT. Its protein is CASSLDGQSGNTIYF.

This rearrangement joins TRBV5-4 to TRBJ2-3, with D uncertain. CDR3 length: 13 amino acids. V was pared by 2 bases and J by 0 bases, with 4 bases between. Germline values: CDR1 SGHNT, CDR2 YYREEE (reference sequence). DNA for the CDR3: TGTGCCAGCAGCTTCGGGAGCACAGATACGCAGTATTTT. It encodes CASSFGSTDTQYF.

Here the CDR3 reads CASRRTGASGEQYF. CDR3 DNA: TGTGCCAGCCGTCGGACAGGGGCTTCCGGAGAGCAGTACTTC. The V gene is TRBV7-2, the J gene TRBJ2-7; 9 bases align to TRBD1. The trim removed 8 bases at V and 7 bases at J, leaving 12 bases unmatched. The CDR3 has 14 residues. CDR1 and CDR2 from the germline V gene are SGHTA and FQGNSA.

The gene calls are TRBV11-1 and TRBJ2-2; 8 bases fit TRBD2. Per the germline V gene, CDR1 is SGHAT and CDR2 is FQDESV (reference sequence). Losses at the gene ends were 5 bases for V and 5 bases for J; bases not matched to a gene: 4. This CDR3 region has 14 residues. CDR3 DNA sequence: TGTGCCAGCAGCGCACGACTAGCGACCGGGGAGCTGTTTTTT. Translating it yields CASSARLATGELFF. The entire variable domain, with the rest obtained from reference TRBV11-1 and TRBJ2-2, is as follows: EAEVAQSPRYKITEKSQAVAFWCDPISGHATLYWYRQILGQGPELLVQFQDESVVDDSQLPKDRFSAERLKGVDSTLKIQPAELGDSAMYLCASSARLATGELFFGEGSRLTVL.

The chain combines TRBV29-1 with TRBJ2-2; D assignment may be TRBD1 or TRBD2 (6 bases each). The CDR3 runs 12 residues. In germline, CDR1 is SQVTM, CDR2 ANQGSEA. V was cut by 7 bases and J by 7 bases, with 13 bases left in between. This chain's CDR3 is CSASGAGGELFF. Written as DNA, the CDR3 is TGCAGCGCCTCGGGGGCGGGCGGGGAGCTGTTTTTT.

CDR3 coding DNA: TGTGCGGGGGGACTAGCGGGAACCGGGGAGCTGTTTTTT. This sequence encodes CAGGLAGTGELFF. This chain links TRBV6-1 with TRBJ2-2; 13 positions match TRBD2. Germline assignment: CDR1 MNHNS and CDR2 SASEGT. This CDR3 is built from 13 residues.

The chain links TRBV30 to TRBJ2-3; the match to TRBD2 covers 11 bases. V shed 5 bases, J shed 4 bases, and the junction held 5 bases outside the gene matches. This CDR3 is 14 amino acids long. Germline V CDR1 and CDR2: GTSNPN, SVGIG (reference sequence). The DNA of the CDR3 is TGTGCCTGGGGGCTAGCGGGAGGCCCAGATACGCAGTATTTT. It is translated as CAWGLAGGPDTQYF. Filled out from reference TRBV30 and TRBJ2-3, the complete variable domain reads SQTIHQWPATLVQPVGSPLSLECTVEGTSNPNLYWYRQAAGRGLQLLFYSVGIGQISSEVPQNLSASRPQDRQFILSSKKLLLSDSGFYLCAWGLAGGPDTQYFGPGTRLTVL.

The V call is TRBV5-6, the J call TRBJ1-3; D is ambiguous. The CDR3 contains 15 residues. Trimming stripped 2 bases from V and 0 bases from J, with 9 bases between. Germline CDR1 and CDR2: SGHDT and YYEEEE. CDR3 loop: CASSFGHHSGNTIYF. DNA for the CDR3: TGTGCCAGCAGCTTCGGTCACCACTCTGGAAACACCATATATTTT. Filled out from reference TRBV5-6 and TRBJ1-3, the complete variable domain reads DAGVTQSPTHLIKTRGQQVTLRCSPKSGHDTVSWYQQALGQGPQFIFQYYEEEERQRGNFPDRFSGHQFPNYSSELNVNALLLGDSALYLCASSFGHHSGNTIYFGEGSWLTVV.

This clone appeared once. This chain links TRBV6-1 with TRBJ2-1; D is perhaps TRBD1 or TRBD2 (5 bases each). Per the germline V gene, CDR1 is MNHNS and CDR2 is SASEGT. Trimming pared 6 bases from V and 5 bases from J, leaving 11 bases between. CDR3 length: 13 residues. The CDR3 region has the DNA TGTGCCAGCAGCACGGGACGGAACAATGAGCAGTTCTTC. Amino acids: CASSTGRNNEQFF.

The V call is TRBV7-6, the J call TRBJ2-7, with D hard to call. Germline V gives CDR1 SGHVS, CDR2 FNYEAQ. The CDR3 has 13 residues. V gave up 5 bases and J gave up 6 bases, with 14 bases separating them. The CDR3 coding sequence is TGTGCCAGCAGCCCTAGAGAGGAAGCCGAGCAGTACTTC. It is translated as CASSPREEAEQYF.

This clone was recorded a few times. The chain carries TRBV5-4 and TRBJ1-2; 8 nucleotides match TRBD1. The CDR3 runs to 13 residues. The germline V gene encodes CDR1 SGHNT and CDR2 YYREEE (reference sequence). V shed 4 bases, J shed 3 bases, and the junction held 2 bases outside the gene matches. Written as DNA, the CDR3 is TGTGCCAGCAGCGTGGACAGGGACTATGGCTACACCTTC. Residues: CASSVDRDYGYTF.

The rearrangement links TRBV11-2 to TRBJ2-2; D not resolved. The germline V gene encodes CDR1 SGHAT and CDR2 FQNNGV. The CDR3 has 13 amino acids. Trimming pared 5 bases from V and 6 bases from J, leaving 10 bases between. The CDR3 region is CASSQERAGELFF. The CDR3 coding sequence is TGTGCCAGCAGCCAAGAACGCGCCGGGGAGCTGTTTTTT. The variable domain in full, with the rest retrieved from reference TRBV11-2 and TRBJ2-2, is EAGVAQSPRYKIIEKRQSVAFWCNPISGHATLYWYQQILGQGPKLLIQFQNNGVVDDSQLPKDRFSAERLKGVDSTLKIQPAKLEDSAVYLCASSQERAGELFFGEGSRLTVL.

V usage is TRBV14 and J usage is TRBJ2-1, with 8 bases that match TRBD1. V lost 7 bases, J lost 6 bases, and 8 bases stayed unmatched. CDR3 length: 14 amino acids. Germline V gene data show CDR1 as SGHDN and CDR2 as FVKESK. CDR3: CASKVWTGSNEQFF. The CDR3 nucleotides are TGTGCCAGCAAAGTTTGGACAGGGTCCAATGAGCAGTTCTTC.

The V and J genes are TRBV10-3 and TRBJ2-3; 16 positions agree with TRBD2. This CDR3 has 17 amino acids. V lost 6 bases and J lost 4; bases outside the gene matches: 7. Germline CDR1 ENHRY, CDR2 SYGVKD. This CDR3 is CAISPGLAGGPSDTQYF. The CDR3 DNA follows: TGTGCCATCAGCCCGGGACTAGCGGGGGGGCCGTCAGATACGCAGTATTTT.

This clone was counted a few times. CDR3: CASSIHRGQPQHF. CDR3 nucleotide sequence: TGTGCCAGTAGTATCCACAGGGGCCAGCCCCAGCATTTT. The chain combines TRBV19 with TRBJ1-5, with TRBD1 matching 7 bases. Germline trimming cut 3 bases from V and 7 bases from J; bases unmatched to any gene: 3. Per germline, CDR1 LNHDA and CDR2 SQIVND (reference sequence). The CDR3 extends over 13 amino acids.